Below, 17 T cell receptor beta chains from the same sample are listed, as sequenced in a study of blood T cell repertoires in COVID-19. Repertoires were generated with immunoSEQ multiplex PCR, while TCRdb's copy carries only in-frame clones and drops some. The table lists roughly 320,000 clones, 90% of them singletons. The material sequenced was peripheral blood. Every receptor here comes from a woman aged 50 to 60 with COVID-19, enrolled during active disease.

The chain carries TRBV2 and TRBJ2-1, with TRBD2 matching over 8 bases. Trimming removed 7 bases from V and 4 bases from J; junction bases left unmatched: 3. The V gene's germline CDR1 is SNHLY and CDR2 FYNNEI. The CDR3 length is 13 residues. The CDR3, as DNA: TGTGCCAGCACAGCGGGAGCTTACAATGAGCAGTTCTTC. Translated: CASTAGAYNEQFF.

This CDR3 is CALERGALNEQYF. The CDR3 DNA reads TGTGCCCTCGAACGGGGGGCGCTTAACGAGCAGTACTTC. This chain uses TRBV7-2 with TRBJ2-7; possible D gene TRBD2, 7 bases. The CDR3 length is 13 residues. Germline V CDR1 and CDR2: SGHTA, FQGNSA. V gave up 11 bases and J gave up 5 bases, with 19 bases separating them.

This sequence joins TRBV2 and TRBJ1-2, with a possible D match to TRBD1 (6 bases). Trimming pared 3 bases from V and 4 bases from J, leaving 12 bases between. The CDR3 spans 14 residues. Germline assignment: CDR1 SNHLY and CDR2 FYNNEI. The chain's CDR3 is CASSENREPYGYTF. For the CDR3, the DNA is TGTGCCAGCAGTGAGAACAGGGAGCCCTATGGCTACACCTTC.

The genes are TRBV19 and TRBJ1-5; 12 bases align to TRBD1. The ends lost 5 bases at V and 6 bases at J; junction bases unmatched: 5. CDR1 is LNHDA and CDR2 is SQIVND in the germline V gene (reference sequence). There are 15 residues in the CDR3. In DNA form, the CDR3 reads TGTGCCAGTAGTTCCGGGACAGGGGGCTTTCAGCCCCAGCATTTT. This gives the protein CASSSGTGGFQPQHF.

The rearrangement links TRBV5-4 to TRBJ1-2; no reliable D call. The CDR3 loop spans 13 amino acids. With 4 bases removed from V and 6 bases from J, the gap between germline ends came to 13 bases. Per germline, CDR1 SGHNT and CDR2 YYREEE (reference sequence). The CDR3 loop is CASSPGSTDGYTF. The CDR3 nucleotides are TGTGCCAGCAGCCCCGGGTCCACCGATGGCTACACCTTC.

The gene calls are TRBV5-1 and TRBJ2-7; TRBD1 is a possible D gene (6 bases). Trimming stripped 2 bases from V and 7 bases from J, with 22 bases between. In germline, CDR1 is SGHRS, CDR2 YFSETQ. This CDR3 spans 16 amino acids. The CDR3 bases are TGCGCCAGCAGCTTCGAAACAGGGTCGTGGCGTAGGGAGCAGTACTTC. This encodes CASSFETGSWRREQYF. Together with reference TRBV5-1 and TRBJ2-7, the CDR3 gives the full variable domain: KAGVTQTPRYLIKTRGQQVTLSCSPISGHRSVSWYQQTPGQGLQFLFEYFSETQRNKGNFPGRFSGRQFSNSRSEMNVSTLELGDSALYLCASSFETGSWRREQYFGPGTRLTVT.

The J gene is TRBJ2-2, the V gene TRBV7-9, with a possible D match to TRBD1 (5 bases). This CDR3 has 14 residues. CDR1 SEHNR and CDR2 FQNEAQ come from the germline V gene (reference sequence). V was shortened by 2 bases and J by 6 bases, with 10 bases between the two germline ends. CDR3 sequence reads: CASSLSRDSGELFF. The CDR3 nucleotides are TGTGCCAGCAGCTTATCCAGGGATTCCGGGGAGCTGTTTTTT. The full variable domain, rest sourced from reference TRBV7-9 and TRBJ2-2, is DTGVSQNPRHKITKRGQNVTFRCDPISEHNRLYWYRQTLGQGPEFLTYFQNEAQLEKSRLLSDRFSAERPKGSFSTLEIQRTEQGDSAMYLCASSLSRDSGELFFGEGSRLTVL.

The chain uses TRBV14 and TRBJ2-3; TRBD2 matches at 11 bases. The germline V gene has CDR1 SGHDN and CDR2 FVKESK. CDR3 length: 16 amino acids. V trimming: 5 bases; J trimming: 6 bases; junction bases outside the gene matches: 10. The CDR3, as DNA: TGTGCCAGCAGCAAGGGACTAGCGGAACTGTTGGATACGCAGTATTTT. Protein sequence: CASSKGLAELLDTQYF.

This chain joins TRBV3-1 (or the pseudogene TRBV3-2) and TRBJ2-5, with 11 bases aligning to TRBD2. Germline loops: CDR1 LGHDT, CDR2 YNNKEL (reference sequence). V shed 0 bases and J 5 bases; nucleotides not matched to a gene: 5. This CDR3 has 16 amino acids. Here the CDR3 reads CASSQELAGDLETQYF. The CDR3 bases are TGTGCCAGCAGCCAAGAACTAGCGGGAGACCTGGAGACCCAGTACTTC.

The chain joins TRBV12-3 or TRBV12-4 to TRBJ1-1; D is possibly TRBD1 (6 bases). This CDR3 has 13 amino acids. V was pared by 5 bases and J by 3 bases, with 10 bases between. The CDR3 sequence: CASSLRQDTEAFF. The CDR3 bases are TGTGCCAGCAGTCTTAGACAGGACACTGAAGCTTTCTTT.

This clone occurred a few times. V gene TRBV25-1 combines with J gene TRBJ1-6; 8 bases are shared with TRBD1. Germline values: CDR1 MGHDK, CDR2 SYGVNS. This CDR3 region has 16 residues. Losses at the gene ends were 6 bases for V and 7 bases for J; bases not matched to a gene: 11. In DNA form, the CDR3 reads TGTGCCAGCAGACCACGGCGGACAGGGCAAAATTCACCCCTCCACTTT. This gives the protein CASRPRRTGQNSPLHF.

V usage is TRBV30 and J usage is TRBJ2-2, with TRBD2 as a possible D gene (7 bases). CDR1 is GTSNPN, CDR2 SVGIG, per germline (reference sequence). Trimming left V 4 bases short and J 8 bases short, with 14 bases between. This CDR3 contains 13 residues. In DNA, the CDR3 is TGTGCCTGGAACGCCGGGGGGCTGGGGGAGCTGTTTTTT. Translating gives CAWNAGGLGELFF.

The chain is built from TRBV6-5 and TRBJ2-3, with D uncertain. The germline gives CDR1 MNHEY, CDR2 SVGAGI. Trimming cost V 0 bases and J 4 bases, with 11 bases left between them. This CDR3 contains 15 residues. For the CDR3, the DNA is TGTGCCAGCAGTTACTCGTCTAACCGGGCAGATACGCAGTATTTT. Amino acids: CASSYSSNRADTQYF.

This chain uses TRBV18 with TRBJ1-3, with D unclear. The CDR3 has 14 residues. Trimming shortened V by 0 bases and J by 4 bases, and 7 bases separated the two germline ends. Germline assignment: CDR1 KGHSH and CDR2 LQKENI. The DNA for the CDR3 is TGTGCCAGCTCACCACCGCCGGGGGGAAACACCATATATTTT. This gives the protein CASSPPPGGNTIYF. The full variable domain, in which reference TRBV18 and TRBJ1-3 provide the parts outside the CDR3, is NAGVMQNPRHLVRRRGQEARLRCSPMKGHSHVYWYRQLPEEGLKFMVYLQKENIIDESGMPKERFSAEFPKEGPSILRIQQVVRGDSAAYFCASSPPPGGNTIYFGEGSWLTVV.

The CDR3, as DNA: TGCGCCAGCAGCCAAGGGGACAGGCCATACGAGCAGTACTTC. This encodes CASSQGDRPYEQYF. The chain employs TRBV4-1 and TRBJ2-7; 8 nucleotides match TRBD1. Per the germline V gene, CDR1 is MGHRA and CDR2 is YSYEKL. This CDR3 spans 14 amino acids. V lost 1 base to trimming and J lost 4 bases; unmatched junction nucleotides: 3.

The chain recombines TRBV11-3 with TRBJ1-3; D gene ambiguous. The CDR3 is 15 amino acids. The germline V and J ends were trimmed by 1 base and 0 bases, with 7 bases remaining between them. Germline CDR1 is SGHNT and CDR2 is YENEEA. The CDR3 protein is CASSLAAGSGNTIYF. The CDR3 coding sequence is TGTGCCAGCAGCTTAGCCGCGGGCTCTGGAAACACCATATATTTT.

V usage is TRBV6-1 and J usage is TRBJ2-2; no clear D. This CDR3 contains 11 residues. Trimming removed 2 bases from V and 9 bases from J, with 4 bases in between. Germline CDR1 is MNHNS and CDR2 is SASEGT. CDR3 DNA sequence: TGTGCCAGCAGTGAATCTAGGGAGCTGTTTTTT. It yields the protein CASSESRELFF.